This T cell receptor beta chain derives from a study of cytomegalovirus exposure and HLA in healthy donors. J was trimmed by 3 bases and V by 4 bases; bases with no gene match: 7. This CDR3 comprises 16 residues. Germline V CDR1 and CDR2: SNHLY, FYNNEI. The primer mix had 60 Vbeta and 13 Jbeta primers. Repertoires were generated with immunoSEQ multiplex PCR, while TCRdb's copy carries only in-frame clones and drops some. Among 110,000 or so clones listed, over 75% were seen once. Sequenced input: PBMCs. The V and J genes are TRBV2 and TRBJ2-3; 10 nucleotides line up with TRBD2. The sequence was collected from a woman in her thirties or forties in good health and CMV-seropositive. The CDR3, as DNA: TGTGCCAGCAGTGCTCGGACTAGCGGATTAACAGATACGCAGTATTTT. This gives the protein CASSARTSGLTDTQYF.